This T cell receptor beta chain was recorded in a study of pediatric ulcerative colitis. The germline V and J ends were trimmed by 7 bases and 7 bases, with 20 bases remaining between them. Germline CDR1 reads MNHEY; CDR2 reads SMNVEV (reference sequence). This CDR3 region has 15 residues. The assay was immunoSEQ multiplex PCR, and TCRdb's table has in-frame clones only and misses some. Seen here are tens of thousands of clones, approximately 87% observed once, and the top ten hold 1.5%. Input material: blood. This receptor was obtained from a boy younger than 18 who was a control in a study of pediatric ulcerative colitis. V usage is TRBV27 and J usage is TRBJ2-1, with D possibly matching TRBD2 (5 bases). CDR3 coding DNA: TGTGCCAGCAAGGCTGAGGGAGCGATAAGAAATGAGCAGTTCTTC. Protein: CASKAEGAIRNEQFF.